Listed below are T cell receptor beta chains from one sample, sequenced in a study of blood T cell repertoires in COVID-19. Profiled with immunoSEQ multiplex PCR; TCRdb holds only in-frame clones, not every one. Here the sample spans some 530,000 clones, approximately 91% being singletons. The sample comprised PBMCs or T cells enriched from blood (not recorded which). The receptors here all came from an older woman who had recovered from COVID-19. Each CDR3 is given with its conserved first and last residue. The order of the fields is D gene, V gene, clone size, J gene, CDR3 protein, CDR3 DNA. D genes are given only for firm matches. Only some rows state a clone size, as once, few, many or a class for expanded clones.

-	TRBV6-1	-	TRBJ1-6	CASSEMPVNNSPLHF	TGTGCCAGCAGTGAAATGCCAGTCAATAATTCACCCCTCCACTTT
-	TRBV4-1	-	TRBJ1-5	CASSQDGGAGQPQHF	TGCGCCAGCAGCCAAGATGGGGGCGCCGGGCAGCCCCAGCATTTT
-	TRBV5-5	-	TRBJ2-6	CASSLQGFSSGANVLTF	TGTGCCAGCAGCTTACAGGGATTTTCATCTGGGGCCAACGTCCTGACTTTC
-	TRBV30	-	TRBJ1-4	CAWSRGIRFSTNEKLFF	TGTGCCTGGAGTCGGGGGATCCGTTTTTCAACTAATGAAAAACTGTTTTTT
-	TRBV6-1	-	TRBJ1-3	CASSDGLSGNTIYF	TGTGCCAGCAGTGACGGACTATCTGGAAACACCATATATTTT
-	TRBV19	-	TRBJ1-1	CASSIWGRGKDTEAFF	TGTGCCAGTAGTATATGGGGCAGGGGAAAAGACACTGAAGCTTTCTTT
-	TRBV19	once	TRBJ2-1	CASSLETGVYNEQFF	TGTGCCAGTAGTTTAGAGACGGGGGTTTACAATGAGCAGTTCTTC
-	TRBV28	-	TRBJ1-5	CASSLGGAGNQPQHF	TGTGCCAGCAGTCTAGGGGGGGCAGGCAATCAGCCCCAGCATTTT
-	TRBV11-2	-	TRBJ1-1	CASSTGVNTEAFF	TGTGCCAGCAGTACCGGTGTGAACACTGAAGCTTTCTTT
TRBD1	TRBV2	-	TRBJ2-1	CASSAGGAGNEQFF	TGTGCCAGCAGTGCAGGGGGCGCAGGTAATGAGCAGTTCTTC
-	TRBV3-1/TRBV3-2	-	TRBJ2-3	CASSQRGSYTQYF	TGTGCCAGCAGCCAGAGAGGTTCTTATACGCAGTATTTT
-	TRBV7-2	-	TRBJ1-5	CASSLDGSNQPQHF	TGTGCCAGCAGCTTAGACGGTAGCAATCAGCCCCAGCATTTT
-	TRBV27	-	TRBJ1-1	CASWAGGTEAFF	TGTGCCAGCTGGGCGGGGGGCACTGAAGCTTTCTTT
TRBD2	TRBV19	-	TRBJ2-5	CASSLQRGPQETQYF	TGTGCCAGTAGTCTGCAGCGGGGGCCCCAAGAGACCCAGTACTTC
-	TRBV29-1	-	TRBJ2-6	CSVERQAGANVLTF	TGCAGCGTTGAACGACAGGCTGGGGCCAACGTCCTGACTTTC
-	TRBV2	-	TRBJ1-3	CASRTLSSGNTIYF	TGTGCCAGCAGGACACTGTCGAGTGGAAACACCATATATTTT
TRBD1	TRBV29-1	-	TRBJ1-1	CSVGGQGEAFF	TGCAGCGTTGGCGGACAGGGCGAAGCTTTCTTT
-	TRBV29-1	-	TRBJ1-1	CSVEGGLGTEAFF	TGCAGCGTTGAAGGGGGCCTGGGCACTGAAGCTTTCTTT
TRBD1	TRBV7-8	-	TRBJ2-2	CASSPGQGAGELFF	TGTGCCAGCAGCCCGGGACAGGGGGCCGGGGAGCTGTTTTTT
-	TRBV30	-	TRBJ1-2	CAWSPGNYGYTF	TGTGCCTGGAGTCCAGGAAACTATGGCTACACCTTC
-	TRBV20-1	-	TRBJ2-4	CSARGNLGGNIQYF	TGCAGTGCTCGTGGTAACTTGGGGGGTAACATTCAGTACTTC
-	TRBV7-9	-	TRBJ1-2	CASSSTQGGGKGYTF	TGTGCCAGCAGCTCAACACAGGGCGGAGGAAAAGGCTACACCTTC
TRBD2	TRBV11-2	-	TRBJ2-3	CASRRGGTDTQYF	TGTGCCAGCCGGCGGGGGGGCACAGATACGCAGTATTTT
-	TRBV29-1	-	TRBJ1-1	CSVLRGLNTEAFF	TGCAGCGTTCTCCGGGGGTTGAACACTGAAGCTTTCTTT
TRBD1	TRBV24-1	-	TRBJ2-5	CATSDLGQGGETQYF	TGTGCCACCAGTGACCTCGGACAGGGCGGGGAGACCCAGTACTTC
TRBD1	TRBV5-1	-	TRBJ1-6	CASSLDWDRETSPLHF	TGCGCCAGCAGCTTGGACTGGGACAGGGAGACTTCACCCCTCCACTTT
TRBD2	TRBV6-5	-	TRBJ2-1	CACRGAGDYNEQFF	TGTGCCTGCCGGGGCGCGGGGGACTACAATGAGCAGTTCTTC
TRBD1	TRBV6-5	once	TRBJ1-2	CASSPQTGFNAGYTF	TGTGCCAGCAGTCCCCAGACAGGGTTTAACGCGGGCTACACCTTC
TRBD2	TRBV9	many	TRBJ2-7	CARTLPPIAGPSYEQYF	TGTGCCAGAACGCTGCCCCCTATAGCGGGGCCTTCCTACGAGCAGTACTTC
-	TRBV19	-	TRBJ1-4	CASSRRGGDEKLFF	TGTGCCAGTAGTAGGAGGGGAGGGGATGAAAAACTGTTTTTT
TRBD1	TRBV25-1	-	TRBJ2-5	CASSEDRERETQYF	TGTGCCAGCAGTGAGGACAGGGAAAGGGAGACCCAGTACTTC
-	TRBV10-3	-	TRBJ1-4	CAISDRQGGEKLFF	TGTGCCATCAGTGATAGGCAGGGTGGTGAAAAACTGTTTTTT
-	TRBV6-1	-	TRBJ1-5	CASSEVTGRGQPQHF	TGTGCCAGCAGTGAAGTAACAGGGCGCGGTCAGCCCCAGCATTTT
TRBD2	TRBV11-2	-	TRBJ2-3	CASSLDLAGGQDTQYF	TGTGCCAGCAGCTTAGATCTAGCGGGGGGGCAAGATACGCAGTATTTT
TRBD1	TRBV7-9	-	TRBJ1-4	CASSPGQGRGEKLFF	TGTGCCAGCAGCCCCGGACAGGGGCGGGGCGAAAAACTGTTTTTT
-	TRBV3-1/TRBV3-2	-	TRBJ2-7	CASSQNTVEQYF	TGTGCCAGCAGCCAAAACACAGTCGAGCAGTACTTC
-	TRBV5-1	-	TRBJ2-1	CASSPGSPSSYNEQFF	TGCGCCAGCAGCCCGGGGTCGCCGAGCTCCTACAATGAGCAGTTCTTC
-	TRBV7-9	-	TRBJ1-1	CASSSPGFRGTEAFF	TGTGCCAGCAGCTCGCCGGGCTTCAGAGGGACTGAAGCTTTCTTT
TRBD1	TRBV7-9	-	TRBJ1-4	CASSPTGELREKLFF	TGTGCCAGCAGCCCGACAGGGGAATTGAGGGAAAAACTGTTTTTT